The sequence of this TCR beta chain was determined in a study of cytomegalovirus exposure and HLA in healthy donors. Trimming removed 0 bases from V and 4 bases from J; junction bases left unmatched: 11. The CDR3 is 17 residues long. The germline gives CDR1 SGHDT, CDR2 YYEEEE. The PCR had 60 Vbeta and 13 Jbeta primers. Using immunoSEQ multiplex PCR, the repertoire was profiled, and TCRdb retains in-frame clones only, with some absent. In the table there are about 68,000 clones, roughly 77% of which are singletons. The origin of this receptor is a human donor in good health. The chain couples TRBV5-6 to TRBJ2-3, with 7 bases that match TRBD2. The sequenced material came from PBMCs. CDR3 coding DNA: TGTGCCAGCAGCTTGGAGGGAGCGGGGCTGGGACCAGATACGCAGTATTTT. This sequence encodes CASSLEGAGLGPDTQYF.